Here is one T cell receptor (beta chain) with its context. Antigen: not known. Germline V gene sequence: CDR1 MDHEN, CDR2 SYDVKM. J was trimmed by 14 bases and V by 6 bases; bases with no gene match: 10. The CDR3 runs to 13 residues. These data are taken from a study of shared clonotypes between healthy human individuals. The study, taken as a whole, reports: Larger estimated richness was generally recorded for naive subsets relative to memory subsets. Sequencing depth was expected to influence donor clonotype sharing.

All donors qualified as healthy HIV-negative adults and had experienced no recent acute infections or vaccinations. Repertoires were generated with immunoSEQ multiplex PCR, while TCRdb's copy carries only in-frame clones and drops some. The table shows about 1.1 million clones, with 70% to 85% occurring only once. V usage is TRBV28 and J usage is TRBJ2-1; 10 bases are shared with TRBD2. Material: memory CD4+ T cells from PBMCs. This sample's subset: CD45RA-negative fraction. The clonotype originates from a young man in good health. Some clones in this sample may be carry-over from other donors' samples. The chain's CDR3 is CASSPPGTSEKFF. The CDR3 coding sequence is TGTGCCAGCAGCCCCCCCGGGACTAGCGAGAAGTTCTTC. Variable domain in full (rest from reference TRBV28 and TRBJ2-1): DVKVTQSSRYLVKRTGEKVFLECVQDMDHENMFWYRQDPGLGLRLIYFSYDVKMKEKGDIPEGYSVSREKKERFSLILESASTNQTSMYLCASSPPGTSEKFFGPGTRLTVL.